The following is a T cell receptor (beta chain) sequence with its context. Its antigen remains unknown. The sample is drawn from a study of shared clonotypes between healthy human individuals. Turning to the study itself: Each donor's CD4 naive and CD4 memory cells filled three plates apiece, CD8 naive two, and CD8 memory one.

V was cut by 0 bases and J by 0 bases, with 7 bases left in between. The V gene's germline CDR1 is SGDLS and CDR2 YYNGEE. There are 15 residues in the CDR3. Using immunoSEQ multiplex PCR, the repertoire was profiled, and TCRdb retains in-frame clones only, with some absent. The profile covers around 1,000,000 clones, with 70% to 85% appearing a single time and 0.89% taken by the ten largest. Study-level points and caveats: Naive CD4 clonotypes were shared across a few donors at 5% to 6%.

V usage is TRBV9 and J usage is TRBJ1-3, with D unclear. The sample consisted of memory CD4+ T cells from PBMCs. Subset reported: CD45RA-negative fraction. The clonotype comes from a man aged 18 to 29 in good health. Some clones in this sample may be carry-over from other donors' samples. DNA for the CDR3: TGTGCCAGCAGCGTAGGCAGGTCCTCTGGAAACACCATATATTTT. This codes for CASSVGRSSGNTIYF.